This is a list of T cell receptor beta chains from one sample in a study of cytomegalovirus exposure and HLA in healthy donors. Profiling relied on immunoSEQ multiplex PCR, and the TCRdb table lists in-frame clones only, not all of them. The profile shows about 70,000 clones, around 70% of them singletons. Sequencing was done on a sample of PBMCs. All receptors come from a human donor in good health. Each CDR3 is given with its conserved first and last residue. The D gene is left open where the match is weak. Size tells how often a clone was seen (once, few, many) or the class of an expanded clone, and some rows leave it out.

>TRBV29-1|TRBJ2-7|NA|TRBD1
TGCAGCGTTGAGGTAGGGACAGTGGGCGAGCAGTACTTC
CSVEVGTVGEQYF
>TRBV6-4|TRBJ2-1|NA|TRBD1
TGTGCCAGCAGCGACACCGGACAGGGGAGTGAGCAGTTCTTC
CASSDTGQGSEQFF
>TRBV14|TRBJ2-5|NA|TRBD1
TGTGCCAGCAGCCAAGACCGGACAGGGGGCGAGACCCAGTACTTC
CASSQDRTGGETQYF
>TRBV5-6|TRBJ2-2|NA|NA
TGTGCCAGCAGCCATCCGGGACAGAACACCGGGGAGCTGTTTTTT
CASSHPGQNTGELFF
>TRBV7-9|TRBJ2-2|NA|TRBD2
TGTGCCAGCAGCATGGGACTAGCGGGACTCTACACCGGGGAGCTGTTTTTT
CASSMGLAGLYTGELFF
>TRBV9|TRBJ2-7|NA|TRBD1
TGTGCCAGCAGCGTGTCCGGGACAGGGTCCTACGAGCAGTACTTC
CASSVSGTGSYEQYF
>TRBV4-2|TRBJ1-4|NA|NA
TGTGCCAGCAGCCAGGAATGGACTCCAACTAATGAAAAACTGTTTTTT
CASSQEWTPTNEKLFF
>TRBV4-1|TRBJ1-2|NA|NA
TGCGCCAGCAGCCAAGATCAAGGGGGCTATGGCTACACCTTC
CASSQDQGGYGYTF
>TRBV6-6|TRBJ2-1|NA|TRBD1
TGTGCCAGCAGTTACTTAACAGGGGACTACAATGAGCAGTTCTTC
CASSYLTGDYNEQFF
>TRBV6-5|TRBJ1-3|NA|TRBD1
TGTGCCAGCGGGCGGGGACAGTTCTCTGGAAACACCATATATTTT
CASGRGQFSGNTIYF
>TRBV7-9|TRBJ1-1|once|NA
TGTGCCAGCACCCTCAAGGGGCCCACTGAAGCTTTCTTT
CASTLKGPTEAFF
>TRBV10-3|TRBJ1-5|NA|TRBD1
TGTGCCATCAGTGATGGACAGGGGGCGAATCAGCCCCAGCATTTT
CAISDGQGANQPQHF
>TRBV6-6|TRBJ2-1|once|TRBD2
TGTGCCAGCAGGGGACTAGCGGGACCCGGGGGGCATGAGCAGTTCTTC
CASRGLAGPGGHEQFF
>TRBV5-1|TRBJ2-7|NA|NA
TGCGCCAGCAGCCCCAGGATGTCCTACGAGCAGTACTTC
CASSPRMSYEQYF
>TRBV19|TRBJ2-2|NA|TRBD2
TGTGCCAGTAGTCCCGGACTAGTTCGAGACACCGGGGAGCTGTTTTTT
CASSPGLVRDTGELFF
>TRBV30|TRBJ2-7|NA|TRBD2
TGTGCCTGGGGAAGACTAGCGGGAGTCGACGAGCAGTACTTC
CAWGRLAGVDEQYF